This is a list of T cell receptor beta chains from one sample in a study of CD8 T cells in Susac syndrome. TCRdb fed the immunoSEQ multiplex PCR reads into MiXCR, producing one record per CDR3 protein. The data hold about 400,000 distinct CDR3 sequences, with 85% observed a single time. The specimen sequenced was CD8+ T cells from PBMCs. The receptors shown here come from a human donor with multiple sclerosis. Both conserved end residues are part of each CDR3. Fields, in order: D gene, V gene, clone size, J gene, CDR3 protein, CDR3 DNA. The D gene is left open where the match is weak. For some rows the clone size is stated as once, few or many, or as a class when expanded; others skip it.

d_gene: NA
v_gene: TRBV28
abundance: NA
j_gene: TRBJ2-3
CDR3aa: CASRGRGYPDTQYF
CDR3nt: TGTGCCAGCAGAGGCAGGGGATACCCAGATACGCAGTATTTT

d_gene: TRBD1
v_gene: TRBV27
abundance: NA
j_gene: TRBJ2-2
CDR3aa: CASSLSGQGRGTGELFF
CDR3nt: TGTGCCAGCAGTTTATCCGGACAGGGCCGGGGGACCGGGGAGCTGTTTTTT

d_gene: NA
v_gene: TRBV7-2
abundance: NA
j_gene: TRBJ1-2
CDR3aa: CASSPNTGINYGYTF
CDR3nt: TGTGCCAGCAGCCCCAACACAGGGATCAACTATGGCTACACCTTC

d_gene: TRBD2
v_gene: TRBV24-1
abundance: NA
j_gene: TRBJ2-1
CDR3aa: CATSDFTSGSNEQFF
CDR3nt: TGTGCCACCAGTGATTTTACTAGCGGGAGTAATGAGCAGTTCTTC

d_gene: TRBD1
v_gene: TRBV5-1
abundance: few
j_gene: TRBJ2-7
CDR3aa: CASSLIGQGENYEQYF
CDR3nt: TGCGCCAGCAGCTTGATAGGACAGGGGGAGAACTACGAGCAGTACTTC

d_gene: TRBD2
v_gene: TRBV5-8
abundance: few
j_gene: TRBJ2-1
CDR3aa: CASSFPPSGRVGEQFF
CDR3nt: TGTGCCAGCAGCTTCCCCCCTAGCGGGAGGGTAGGTGAGCAGTTCTTC

d_gene: NA
v_gene: TRBV19
abundance: NA
j_gene: TRBJ1-5
CDR3aa: CASSIDITGWNQPQHF
CDR3nt: TGTGCCAGTAGTATAGATATAACAGGATGGAATCAGCCCCAGCATTTT

d_gene: NA
v_gene: TRBV19
abundance: NA
j_gene: TRBJ2-7
CDR3aa: CASTAGDPYEQYF
CDR3nt: TGTGCCAGTACCGCAGGGGACCCCTACGAGCAGTACTTC

d_gene: TRBD2
v_gene: TRBV4-1
abundance: NA
j_gene: TRBJ2-1
CDR3aa: CASSQDLAGGLNEQFF
CDR3nt: TGCGCCAGCAGCCAAGATCTAGCGGGGGGGCTCAATGAGCAGTTCTTC

d_gene: TRBD1
v_gene: TRBV27
abundance: NA
j_gene: TRBJ2-2
CDR3aa: CASSLSGQGPSNTGELFF
CDR3nt: TGTGCCAGCAGTTTATCGGGACAGGGGCCTTCGAACACCGGGGAGCTGTTTTTT

d_gene: NA
v_gene: TRBV7-9
abundance: NA
j_gene: TRBJ2-1
CDR3aa: CASSLGPGAEPFF
CDR3nt: TGTGCCAGCAGCTTAGGGCCCGGGGCAGAGCCGTTCTTC

d_gene: NA
v_gene: TRBV5-4
abundance: once
j_gene: TRBJ1-1
CDR3aa: CASSRPGAPLNTEAFF
CDR3nt: TGTGCCAGCAGCCGGCCTGGAGCCCCTTTGAACACTGAAGCTTTCTTT

d_gene: TRBD2
v_gene: TRBV12-3/TRBV12-4
abundance: once
j_gene: TRBJ2-3
CDR3aa: CASSLGGRAVDTQYF
CDR3nt: TGTGCCAGCAGTTTAGGCGGGAGGGCCGTAGATACGCAGTATTTT

d_gene: NA
v_gene: TRBV12-3/TRBV12-4
abundance: NA
j_gene: TRBJ2-7
CDR3aa: CASSSRDAVAHEQYF
CDR3nt: TGTGCCAGCAGTTCCCGGGACGCGGTTGCCCACGAGCAGTACTTC

d_gene: NA
v_gene: TRBV12-3/TRBV12-4
abundance: NA
j_gene: TRBJ1-5
CDR3aa: CASSKDSRYSNQPQHF
CDR3nt: TGTGCCAGCAGCAAAGACAGCCGGTATAGCAATCAGCCCCAGCATTTT

d_gene: NA
v_gene: TRBV19
abundance: NA
j_gene: TRBJ1-2
CDR3aa: CASLGAPHGYTF
CDR3nt: TGTGCCAGCCTAGGGGCTCCCCATGGCTACACCTTC

d_gene: NA
v_gene: TRBV7-9
abundance: NA
j_gene: TRBJ1-2
CDR3aa: CASSLVSWANYGYTF
CDR3nt: TGTGCCAGCAGCTTAGTCTCGTGGGCTAACTATGGCTACACCTTC

d_gene: NA
v_gene: TRBV10-3
abundance: NA
j_gene: TRBJ2-7
CDR3aa: CAISGLEGSYEQYF
CDR3nt: TGTGCCATCAGTGGACTAGAAGGCAGTTACGAGCAGTACTTC

d_gene: TRBD2
v_gene: TRBV9
abundance: NA
j_gene: TRBJ2-1
CDR3aa: CASSVSRREGSYNEQFF
CDR3nt: TGTGCCAGCAGCGTATCGAGGCGGGAGGGCTCCTACAATGAGCAGTTCTTC

d_gene: NA
v_gene: TRBV6-1
abundance: NA
j_gene: TRBJ2-7
CDR3aa: CASSEGDWLAYEQYF
CDR3nt: TGTGCCAGCAGTGAAGGGGACTGGCTGGCCTACGAGCAGTACTTC

d_gene: NA
v_gene: TRBV5-6
abundance: NA
j_gene: TRBJ1-2
CDR3aa: CASSLAAGGMSYGYTF
CDR3nt: TGTGCCAGCAGCTTGGCGGCAGGTGGGATGTCCTACGGCTACACCTTC

d_gene: NA
v_gene: TRBV3-1
abundance: once
j_gene: TRBJ1-1
CDR3aa: CASSQDRELGAEAFF
CDR3nt: TGTGCCAGCAGCCAAGATCGGGAGTTAGGGGCTGAAGCTTTCTTT

d_gene: NA
v_gene: TRBV6-1
abundance: NA
j_gene: TRBJ2-3
CDR3aa: CASSEVQGGTDTQYF
CDR3nt: TGTGCCAGCAGTGAAGTCCAAGGGGGCACAGATACGCAGTATTTT

d_gene: TRBD1
v_gene: TRBV20-1
abundance: NA
j_gene: TRBJ1-1
CDR3aa: CSARDGTVSTEAFF
CDR3nt: TGCAGTGCTAGAGATGGGACAGTGAGTACTGAAGCTTTCTTT

d_gene: NA
v_gene: TRBV28
abundance: NA
j_gene: TRBJ1-1
CDR3aa: CASAPQSVFTEAFF
CDR3nt: TGTGCCAGCGCTCCCCAATCGGTTTTCACTGAAGCTTTCTTT

d_gene: NA
v_gene: TRBV27
abundance: NA
j_gene: TRBJ1-2
CDR3aa: CASSATEGRGYTF
CDR3nt: TGTGCCAGCAGCGCGACGGAGGGCCGTGGCTACACCTTC

d_gene: TRBD1
v_gene: TRBV12-3/TRBV12-4
abundance: NA
j_gene: TRBJ1-1
CDR3aa: CASSTGGSEAFF
CDR3nt: TGTGCCAGCAGCACAGGGGGCTCTGAAGCTTTCTTT

d_gene: TRBD2
v_gene: TRBV4-2
abundance: once
j_gene: TRBJ2-3
CDR3aa: CASSQVTSGGGADTQYF
CDR3nt: TGTGCCAGCAGCCAAGTTACGTCAGGCGGGGGGGCGGATACGCAGTATTTT

d_gene: TRBD1
v_gene: TRBV4-1
abundance: NA
j_gene: TRBJ1-1
CDR3aa: CASRRGQELNTEAFF
CDR3nt: TGCGCCAGCAGGAGGGGACAGGAGTTAAACACTGAAGCTTTCTTT

d_gene: NA
v_gene: TRBV15
abundance: NA
j_gene: TRBJ2-1
CDR3aa: CATSSDPVGPSSYNEQFF
CDR3nt: TGTGCCACCAGCAGCGACCCAGTAGGGCCGAGCTCCTACAATGAGCAGTTCTTC

d_gene: NA
v_gene: TRBV5-1
abundance: NA
j_gene: TRBJ1-4
CDR3aa: CASSVTGTTTNEKLFF
CDR3nt: TGCGCCAGCAGCGTTACAGGGACGACAACTAATGAAAAACTGTTTTTT

d_gene: TRBD2
v_gene: TRBV30
abundance: NA
j_gene: TRBJ2-1
CDR3aa: CAWSGEGGSSYNEQFF
CDR3nt: TGTGCCTGGAGTGGGGAGGGAGGGAGCTCCTACAATGAGCAGTTCTTC

d_gene: NA
v_gene: TRBV5-4
abundance: NA
j_gene: TRBJ1-1
CDR3aa: CASSPLVTGNTEAFF
CDR3nt: TGTGCCAGCAGCCCACTGGTGACAGGGAACACTGAAGCTTTCTTT

d_gene: NA
v_gene: TRBV14
abundance: once
j_gene: TRBJ1-2
CDR3aa: CASSQDKETDYGYTF
CDR3nt: TGTGCCAGCAGCCAAGATAAGGAGACAGACTATGGCTACACCTTC

d_gene: NA
v_gene: TRBV9
abundance: once
j_gene: TRBJ2-7
CDR3aa: CASSGTQGTYEQYF
CDR3nt: TGTGCCAGCAGCGGAACCCAGGGGACCTACGAGCAGTACTTC

d_gene: TRBD1
v_gene: TRBV6-1
abundance: NA
j_gene: TRBJ2-6
CDR3aa: CASIWDSQSGANVLTF
CDR3nt: TGTGCCAGCATCTGGGACAGCCAGTCTGGGGCCAACGTCCTGACTTTC

d_gene: NA
v_gene: TRBV24-1
abundance: NA
j_gene: TRBJ1-5
CDR3aa: CAISDGYSNQPQHF
CDR3nt: TGTGCCATTTCGGACGGATATAGCAATCAGCCCCAGCATTTT